The rows below give T cell receptor beta chains drawn from one sample of a study of T cells after yellow fever vaccination. One entry per CDR3 protein results from TCRdb running MiXCR on the 5' RACE reads. The sample records roughly 120,000 distinct CDR3 sequences, about 7.2% being singletons. The source material was CD4+ T cells sorted from PBMCs, sampled about 49 days after the first yellow fever vaccination. These receptors originate from a man between 18 and 35 years old who received the YFV17D yellow fever vaccine. Both conserved end residues are part of each CDR3. D genes are given only for firm matches. The size entry is marked missing in some rows and otherwise reads once, few, many or a size class.

TRBV5-1	-	TRBJ1-1	many	14	CASSLDGGLTEAFF	TGCGCCAGCAGCTTGGATGGGGGGCTGACTGAAGCTTTCTTT
TRBV27	TRBD2	TRBJ2-1	many	17	CASSPGLAGVTYNEQFF	TGTGCCAGCAGTCCGGGACTAGCGGGGGTTACCTACAATGAGCAGTTCTTC
TRBV18	TRBD1	TRBJ1-2	-	14	CASSPFSDRDGYTF	TGTGCCAGCTCACCGTTTTCGGACAGGGATGGCTACACCTTC
TRBV7-2	TRBD2	TRBJ2-1	many	16	CASSRRTSGVSNEQFF	TGTGCCAGCAGCCGCCGGACTAGCGGGGTCTCCAATGAGCAGTTCTTC
TRBV6-5	-	TRBJ1-2	many	16	CASSYSGTSINYGYTF	TGTGCCAGCAGTTACTCCGGGACCTCAATTAACTATGGCTACACCTTC
TRBV5-6	-	TRBJ1-2	-	16	CASSFTLGRGRAGYTF	TGTGCCAGCAGCTTCACACTCGGACGGGGAAGGGCTGGCTACACCTTC
TRBV7-7	TRBD1	TRBJ2-5	many	15	CASSLGTGGQETQYF	TGTGCCAGCAGCTTAGGGACAGGGGGCCAAGAGACCCAGTACTTC
TRBV7-3	TRBD1	TRBJ2-5	many	15	CASSQRTGGSETQYF	TGTGCCAGCAGCCAACGGACAGGGGGCTCGGAGACCCAGTACTTC
TRBV7-2	-	TRBJ2-2	many	14	CASSLHSGTGELFF	TGTGCCAGCAGCTTGCACTCTGGGACCGGGGAGCTGTTTTTT
TRBV7-2	TRBD2	TRBJ2-1	few	15	CASSFAGGPGNEQFF	TGTGCCAGCAGCTTCGCGGGGGGGCCAGGCAATGAGCAGTTCTTC
TRBV29-1	-	TRBJ2-5	many	11	CSGTLGETQYF	TGCAGCGGGACTTTGGGGGAGACCCAGTACTTC
TRBV7-3	TRBD1	TRBJ1-4	few	13	CASSTGTGEKLFF	TGTGCCAGCTCCACCGGGACAGGGGAAAAACTGTTTTTT
TRBV5-6	TRBD1	TRBJ1-1	many	17	CASSLLDRGGMNTEAFF	TGTGCCAGCAGCTTGCTAGACAGGGGGGGAATGAACACTGAAGCTTTCTTT
TRBV12-3/TRBV12-4	TRBD1	TRBJ1-4	many	14	CASRRRDRDEKLFF	TGTGCCAGCCGCCGCCGGGACAGGGATGAAAAACTGTTTTTT
TRBV24-1	TRBD1	TRBJ1-3	many	17	CATSDPHDRDGGNTIYF	TGTGCCACCAGTGATCCACATGACAGGGATGGAGGAAACACCATATATTTT
TRBV5-1	TRBD2	TRBJ2-1	many	18	CASSNGPPGTSGGGEQFF	TGCGCCAGCAGCAATGGGCCCCCCGGGACTAGCGGGGGAGGGGAGCAGTTCTTC
TRBV30	-	TRBJ2-7	many	13	CAWSAGLIGRQYF	TGTGCCTGGAGTGCAGGGTTGATCGGTCGACAGTACTTC
TRBV9	-	TRBJ2-2	many	13	CASSDSGRGELFF	TGTGCCAGCAGCGACTCCGGGCGAGGGGAGCTGTTTTTT
TRBV7-9	TRBD1	TRBJ2-2	-	16	CASSLEPGGDTGELFF	TGTGCCAGCAGCTTAGAGCCAGGGGGCGACACCGGGGAGCTGTTTTTT